One sample yielded the 18 T cell receptor beta chains listed below, sequenced in a study of cytomegalovirus exposure and HLA in healthy donors. PCR used 60 Vbeta primers and 13 Jbeta primers. Sequencing was performed with immunoSEQ multiplex PCR; in TCRdb, only in-frame clones are kept and a portion is missing. The table shows roughly 150,000 clones, with approximately 71% occurring only once. The source material was PBMCs. These receptors were taken from a man between 18 and 29 years old in good health and CMV-seropositive.

The chain is built from TRBV10-2 and TRBJ2-1, with D possibly being TRBD1 (6 bases). This CDR3 has 10 residues. CDR1 is WSHSY and CDR2 is SAAADI in the germline V gene. The V end was cut by 6 bases, the J end by 9 bases, with 6 bases between. The CDR3 loop is CASRGGEQFF. The CDR3 DNA is TGCGCCAGCAGAGGGGGTGAGCAGTTCTTC.

The chain combines TRBV7-9 with TRBJ2-5; TRBD2 matches at 8 bases. Per the germline V gene, CDR1 is SEHNR and CDR2 is FQNEAQ (reference sequence). V lost 5 bases, J lost 2 bases, and 4 bases stayed unmatched. CDR3 length: 14 amino acids. CDR3: CASSKTSAQETQYF. The CDR3 DNA reads as TGTGCCAGCAGCAAGACTAGCGCACAAGAGACCCAGTACTTC.

The chain combines TRBV7-8 with TRBJ2-7; perhaps TRBD2 as D (7 bases). Trimming removed 3 bases at V and 6 bases at J, with 18 bases between. This CDR3 is built from 15 residues. Germline V gene data show CDR1 as SGHVS and CDR2 as FQNEAQ. The CDR3 loop reads CASSLGGQSSGEQYF. DNA for the CDR3: TGTGCCAGCAGCTTGGGGGGGCAGAGTTCCGGCGAGCAGTACTTC. Drawing the rest from reference TRBV7-8 and TRBJ2-7, the complete variable domain is GAGVSQSPRYKVAKRGQDVALRCDPISGHVSLFWYQQALGQGPEFLTYFQNEAQLDKSGLPSDRFFAERPEGSVSTLKIQRTQQEDSAVYLCASSLGGQSSGEQYFGPGTRLTVT.

This chain connects TRBV30 to TRBJ2-1; 13 bases match TRBD2. This CDR3 region has 15 residues. Trimming took 1 base from V and 4 from J; bases not matched to a gene: 1. Germline-derived CDR1 and CDR2 are GTSNPN and SVGIG (reference sequence). Written as DNA, the CDR3 is TGTGCCTGGAGTGGGACTAGCGGGGGATACAATGAGCAGTTCTTC. It encodes CAWSGTSGGYNEQFF.

This clone has only one observation. CDR3 protein: CASSDTYHTGELFF. In DNA form, the CDR3 reads TGTGCCAGCAGTGACACTTATCACACCGGGGAGCTGTTTTTT. V gene TRBV2 combines with J gene TRBJ2-2; D remains ambiguous. The V and J ends lost 3 bases and 3 bases respectively, with 8 bases between them. Germline-derived CDR1 and CDR2 are SNHLY and FYNNEI. The CDR3 is 14 amino acids.

V gene TRBV9 combines with J gene TRBJ2-1, with a weak D call TRBD2 (7 bases). The CDR3 is 15 residues long. Germline assignment: CDR1 SGDLS and CDR2 YYNGEE. V dropped 2 bases and J dropped 2 bases, with 11 bases sitting between them. DNA of the CDR3: TGTGCCAGCAGCGTGAGGGAGGGGGCCTACAATGAGCAGTTCTTC. Its translation is CASSVREGAYNEQFF.

In this sample, this clone turned up once. The chain has TRBV5-1 and TRBJ1-3; no firm D call. Trimming stripped 2 bases from V and 4 bases from J, with 19 bases between. This CDR3 spans 17 amino acids. Germline V lookup: CDR1 SGHRS, CDR2 YFSETQ. Written as DNA, the CDR3 is TGCGCCAGCAGCTTCGAGATTAGCGGATCTATCGGAAACACCATATATTTT. It codes for CASSFEISGSIGNTIYF.

V is TRBV30 and J is TRBJ1-5; D remains ambiguous. V lost 2 bases, J lost 6 bases, and 11 bases lay in between. The CDR3 is 13 amino acids. Germline V gene sequence: CDR1 GTSNPN, CDR2 SVGIG (reference sequence). CDR3 amino acids: CAWSWRASQPQHF. The CDR3 DNA follows: TGTGCCTGGAGTTGGAGGGCGAGTCAGCCCCAGCATTTT.

This clone was counted between two and nine times. The chain couples TRBV27 to TRBJ1-2, with TRBD1 as a possible D gene (6 bases). Per germline, CDR1 MNHEY and CDR2 SMNVEV (reference sequence). The CDR3 runs 14 residues. Deletions cut 0 bases from V and 4 bases from J, with 9 bases between. The CDR3 nucleotides are TGTGCCAGCAGTTTATCGCGAGGGGGCTATGGCTACACCTTC. Protein product: CASSLSRGGYGYTF.

The chain has TRBV4-1 and TRBJ2-7; TRBD2 matches at 11 bases. The germline V gene encodes CDR1 MGHRA and CDR2 YSYEKL. This CDR3 is 19 amino acids long. The V segment lost 3 bases and the J segment 2 bases; nucleotides outside the gene matches: 15. The CDR3 spells CASSHPGLAAKPSPYEQYF. CDR3 DNA sequence: TGCGCCAGCAGCCATCCGGGACTAGCGGCTAAACCTTCCCCCTACGAGCAGTACTTC.

This chain connects TRBV29-1 to TRBJ2-2; tentatively, D is TRBD1 (5 bases). V lost 7 bases and J lost 4, with 13 bases in between. The CDR3 length is 13 residues. Germline CDR1 SQVTM, CDR2 ANQGSEA. The CDR3 loop is CSAQGTSTGELFF. CDR3 sequence (DNA): TGCAGCGCTCAGGGTACAAGCACCGGGGAGCTGTTTTTT.

The chain combines TRBV7-2 with TRBJ2-6; possibly TRBD1 for D (5 bases). The V gene lost 6 bases and the J gene lost 4 bases, with 19 bases spanning the gap. Germline-derived CDR1 and CDR2 are SGHTA and FQGNSA. The CDR3 has 17 residues. CDR3 sequence reads: CASSRSRAGAGANVLTF. CDR3 DNA: TGTGCCAGCAGTCGTTCCCGTGCTGGGGCCGGGGCCAACGTCCTGACTTTC.

Turning to this clone: This sample also contains other DNA sequences that code for the same CDR3. The rearrangement uses TRBV5-1 and TRBJ2-3; D gene unclear. This CDR3 spans 12 amino acids. Trimming left V 4 bases short and J 0 bases short, with 3 bases between. In germline, CDR1 is SGHRS, CDR2 YFSETQ. The CDR3 DNA follows: TGCGCCAGCAGCCAGAGCACAGATACGCAGTATTTT. It yields the protein CASSQSTDTQYF.

The V call is TRBV5-6, the J call TRBJ2-5; 15 nucleotides agree with TRBD2. Germline CDR1 and CDR2: SGHDT and YYEEEE. V was clipped by 4 bases and J by 5 bases; unmatched bases: 6. This CDR3 has 16 residues. Written as DNA, the CDR3 is TGTGCCAGCAGCGGGACTAGCGGGAGGCTTCGGGAGACCCAGTACTTC. It is translated as CASSGTSGRLRETQYF.

J is TRBJ2-7 and V is TRBV5-1, with 8 bases identical to TRBD2. The germline V gene encodes CDR1 SGHRS and CDR2 YFSETQ. CDR3 length: 15 amino acids. Losses at the gene ends were 6 bases for V and 4 bases for J; bases not matched to a gene: 12. The CDR3 here is CASTVLSGTTYEQYF. As DNA, the CDR3 is TGCGCCAGCACCGTACTTAGCGGGACCACTTACGAGCAGTACTTC.

The chain is built from TRBV28 and TRBJ1-2; 9 bases align to TRBD1. J was trimmed by 12 bases and V by 10 bases; bases with no gene match: 12. The CDR3 loop spans 12 amino acids. CDR1 MDHEN and CDR2 SYDVKM come from the germline V gene. CDR3 in DNA: TGTGCCATCAGGACAGGGGACTACGGCCACACCTTC. Amino acid sequence: CAIRTGDYGHTF.

This clone was seen a few times. J is TRBJ2-5 and V is TRBV10-3, with 8 bases matching TRBD2. Germline assignment: CDR1 ENHRY and CDR2 SYGVKD. J was trimmed by 4 bases and V by 2 bases; bases with no gene match: 24. The CDR3 extends over 21 amino acids. The CDR3 is CAISEPPGAGVESWIGETQYF. The CDR3 coding sequence is TGTGCCATCAGTGAGCCCCCTGGAGCGGGAGTCGAATCGTGGATCGGAGAGACCCAGTACTTC.

V and J are TRBV6-5 and TRBJ2-7, with 9 bases lining up with TRBD1. The CDR3 loop spans 15 amino acids. CDR1 is MNHEY and CDR2 is SVGAGI in the germline V gene. Trimming removed 6 bases from V and 2 bases from J; junction bases left unmatched: 8. In DNA, the CDR3 is TGTGCCAGCAGACAACAGAGGACAGGGGCCTACGAGCAGTACTTC. It codes for CASRQQRTGAYEQYF.